The subject of this entry is one T cell receptor beta chain. Its specificity is unknown. Clones were read by immunoSEQ multiplex PCR, and TCRdb kept only the in-frame ones, dropping some. This sample has tens of thousands of clones, with more than 80% found just once. V was shortened by 1 base and J by 2 bases, with 9 bases between the two germline ends. Germline assignment: CDR1 LNHNV and CDR2 YYDKDF (reference sequence). CDR3 length: 16 amino acids. The data belong to a study of siplizumab effects on memory and regulatory T cells. The study, taken as a whole, reports: Only a minor fraction of alloreactive clones mapped to unstimulated subsets.

This chain links TRBV15 with TRBJ2-6; no clear D gene. Material for sequencing was CD8+ T cells sorted from blood. This TCR derives from a human donor in good health. This chain's CDR3 is CATSRVEVTGANVLTF. The CDR3 DNA is TGTGCCACCAGCAGAGTTGAGGTTACTGGGGCCAACGTCCTGACTTTC.